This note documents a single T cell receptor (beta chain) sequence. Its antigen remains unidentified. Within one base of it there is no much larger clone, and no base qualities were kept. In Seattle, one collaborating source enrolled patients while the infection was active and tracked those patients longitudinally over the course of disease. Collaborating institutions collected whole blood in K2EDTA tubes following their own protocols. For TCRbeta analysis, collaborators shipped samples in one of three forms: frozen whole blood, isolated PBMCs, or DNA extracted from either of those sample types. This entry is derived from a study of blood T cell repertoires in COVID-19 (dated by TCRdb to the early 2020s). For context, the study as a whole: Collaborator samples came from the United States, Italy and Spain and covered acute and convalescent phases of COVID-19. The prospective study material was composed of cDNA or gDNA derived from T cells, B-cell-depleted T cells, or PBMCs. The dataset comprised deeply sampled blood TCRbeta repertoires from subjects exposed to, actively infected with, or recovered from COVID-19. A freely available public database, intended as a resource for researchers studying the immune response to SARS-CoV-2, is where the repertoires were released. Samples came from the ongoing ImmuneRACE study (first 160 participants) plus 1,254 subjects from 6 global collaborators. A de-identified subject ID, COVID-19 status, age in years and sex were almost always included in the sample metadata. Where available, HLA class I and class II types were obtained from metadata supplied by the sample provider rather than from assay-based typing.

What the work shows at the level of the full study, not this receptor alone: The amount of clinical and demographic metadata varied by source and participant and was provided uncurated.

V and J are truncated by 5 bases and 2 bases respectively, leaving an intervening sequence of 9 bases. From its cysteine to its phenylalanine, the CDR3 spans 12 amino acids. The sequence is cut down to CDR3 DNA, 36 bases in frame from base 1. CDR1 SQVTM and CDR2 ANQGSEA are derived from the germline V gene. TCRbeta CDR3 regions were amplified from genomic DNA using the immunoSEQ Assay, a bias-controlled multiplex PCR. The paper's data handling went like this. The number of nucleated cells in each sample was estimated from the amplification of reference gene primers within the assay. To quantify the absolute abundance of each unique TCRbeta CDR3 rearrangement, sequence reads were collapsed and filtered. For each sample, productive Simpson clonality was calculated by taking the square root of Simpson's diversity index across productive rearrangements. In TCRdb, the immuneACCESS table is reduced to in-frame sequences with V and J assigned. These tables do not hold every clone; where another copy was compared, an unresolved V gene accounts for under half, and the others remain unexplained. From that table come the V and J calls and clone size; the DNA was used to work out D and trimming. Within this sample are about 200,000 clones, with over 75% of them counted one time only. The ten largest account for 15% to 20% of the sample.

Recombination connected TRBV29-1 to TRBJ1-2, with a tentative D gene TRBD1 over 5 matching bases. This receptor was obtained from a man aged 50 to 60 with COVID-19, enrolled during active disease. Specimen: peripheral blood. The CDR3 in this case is CSVTGGNYGYTF. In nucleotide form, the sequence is TGCAGCGTTACCGGGGGAAACTATGGCTACACCTTC.